A selection of T cell receptor beta chains follows, all from one sample in a study of CD8 T cells in Susac syndrome. TCRdb re-called the immunoSEQ multiplex PCR reads with MiXCR, one entry per CDR3 protein. The sample lists around 170,000 distinct CDR3 sequences, 94% occurring once. Sequencing was carried out using CD4+ T cells from PBMCs. The receptor set was obtained from a human donor with Susac syndrome. Each CDR3 is given with its conserved first and last residue. The D gene is left open where the match is weak. Only part of the rows carry a size: once, few, many, or a class if the clone is expanded.

clone size,D gene,J gene,V gene,CDR3 DNA,CDR3 protein
.,.,TRBJ2-7,TRBV2,TGTGCCAGCAGTCCTATGGGGGTCTACGAGCAGTACTTC,CASSPMGVYEQYF
.,TRBD1,TRBJ1-5,TRBV7-2,TGTGCCAGCAGCTTAGAGGGACAGTGGAATCAGCCCCAGCATTTT,CASSLEGQWNQPQHF
.,.,TRBJ1-6,TRBV30,TGTGCCTGGACCTATACAGGGAAGGGAACCTATAATTCACCCCTCCACTTT,CAWTYTGKGTYNSPLHF
.,TRBD2,TRBJ2-5,TRBV12-3/TRBV12-4,TGTGCCAGCAGGCGAGCGGGGGGGCAAGAGACCCAGTACTTC,CASRRAGGQETQYF
once,.,TRBJ1-4,TRBV12-3/TRBV12-4,TGTGCCAGCAGTTTCGCAGGGCGTGAAAAACTGTTTTTT,CASSFAGREKLFF
.,TRBD2,TRBJ2-1,TRBV4-3,TGCGCCAGCAGCCAAGATCCCTCTAGCGGGGGGAATGAGCAGTTCTTC,CASSQDPSSGGNEQFF
once,.,TRBJ2-5,TRBV20-1,TGCAGTGCTAGAGACCCGCAGGGCGGGAAAGAGACCCAGTACTTC,CSARDPQGGKETQYF
.,TRBD2,TRBJ2-3,TRBV5-1,TGCGCCAGCAGCTTGGACGGGACTAGCGGGGGCACAGATACGCAGTATTTT,CASSLDGTSGGTDTQYF
.,.,TRBJ2-5,TRBV12-3/TRBV12-4,TGTGCCAGCAGTTGGGCGGGAGAGACCCAGTACTTC,CASSWAGETQYF
once,TRBD2,TRBJ2-3,TRBV20-1,TGCAGTGCTAGAGATGCGGGGGGGCCGGGAGATACGCAGTATTTT,CSARDAGGPGDTQYF
.,.,TRBJ2-3,TRBV5-4,TGTGCCAGCAGCTCCCAGGGAACAGATACGCAGTATTTT,CASSSQGTDTQYF
.,TRBD1,TRBJ1-2,TRBV7-2,TGTGCCAGCAGCCAAGACAGGGGGCTGCTGGGCTACACCTTC,CASSQDRGLLGYTF
.,.,TRBJ1-2,TRBV29-1,TGCAGCATCAGGCAGGAGGCATGGGGCTACACCTTC,CSIRQEAWGYTF
.,TRBD1,TRBJ1-3,TRBV20-1,TGCAGTGCCATACAGGGGGCGTTGAACACCATATATTTT,CSAIQGALNTIYF
.,.,TRBJ1-4,TRBV11-2,TGTGCCAGCAGCTTAGCCCGAGATGGTGGACTGTTTTTT,CASSLARDGGLFF
.,.,TRBJ2-2,TRBV9,TGTGCCAGCAGCGTAGTGGACAGACCCACCGGGGAGCTGTTTTTT,CASSVVDRPTGELFF
few,.,TRBJ2-3,TRBV3-1,TGTGCCAGCAGCCAGCGGGACGGAACAGATACGCAGTATTTT,CASSQRDGTDTQYF
.,.,TRBJ1-2,TRBV15,TGTGCCACCAGCAGAGAGGCAGGGGCTTATAATGGCTACACCTTC,CATSREAGAYNGYTF
once,TRBD2,TRBJ2-4,TRBV14,TGTGCCAGCAGCCAATCGTCTAGCGGGGGTGAAAACATTCAGTACTTC,CASSQSSSGGENIQYF
few,.,TRBJ1-2,TRBV6-1,TGTGCCAGCAGTGATTGGACAGACCTTAAAGACTACACCTTC,CASSDWTDLKDYTF
.,TRBD1,TRBJ2-2,TRBV30,TGTGCCTGGAGTGGGGGACAGCCTGGGGAGCTGTTTTTT,CAWSGGQPGELFF
.,TRBD1,TRBJ2-7,TRBV20-1,TGCAGTGCGCTCCGGGACAGGGGGAGTTACGAGCAGTACTTC,CSALRDRGSYEQYF
once,.,TRBJ1-2,TRBV5-1,TGCGCCAGCAGCTTTTCAGCACAGCCAGACTATGGCTACACCTTC,CASSFSAQPDYGYTF
once,TRBD1,TRBJ2-5,TRBV6-5,TGTGCCAGCAGTCCTCGGACAGGCATTTTTGGGACCCAGTACTTC,CASSPRTGIFGTQYF
once,TRBD2,TRBJ2-1,TRBV5-4,TGTGCCAGCAGCTTGGAAAAAAACGGGGGGGACCCTCAGTTCTTC,CASSLEKNGGDPQFF
.,TRBD2,TRBJ2-2,TRBV29-1,TGCAGCGTTGAAAAGGGAGGGGCCGGGGAGCTGTTTTTT,CSVEKGGAGELFF
.,.,TRBJ2-5,TRBV20-1,TGCAGTGCTAGAGGTGGGGACCGCGAGACCCAGTACTTC,CSARGGDRETQYF
.,.,TRBJ2-6,TRBV6-2/TRBV6-3,TGTGCCAGCAGTTACGTAGGGAGCTCTGGGGCCAACGTCCTGACTTTC,CASSYVGSSGANVLTF
.,TRBD1,TRBJ1-1,TRBV20-1,TGCAGTGCTAGAGATCCCGGACAGGGGCCGGACACTGAAGCTTTCTTT,CSARDPGQGPDTEAFF
.,.,TRBJ1-1,TRBV10-3,TGTGCCATCAGTGAAGGGAAGACTGAAGCTTTCTTT,CAISEGKTEAFF
.,.,TRBJ2-7,TRBV6-2/TRBV6-3,TGTGCCAGCAGTTCAACTGGACTTCTCTCCTACGAGCAGTACTTC,CASSSTGLLSYEQYF
.,.,TRBJ1-2,TRBV3-1,TGTGCCAGCAGCCAAGTCTCCGGACTAAAGGGCTATGGCTACACCTTC,CASSQVSGLKGYGYTF
.,.,TRBJ2-2,TRBV7-3,TGTGCCAGCAGCCCTCTCAGGGGAAAGAACACCGGGGAGCTGTTTTTT,CASSPLRGKNTGELFF
.,.,TRBJ1-1,TRBV9,TGTGCCAGCAGCACACAGACGGTGAACACTGAAGCTTTCTTT,CASSTQTVNTEAFF
.,TRBD2,TRBJ2-2,TRBV3-1,TGTGCCAGCAGCCAAATGAGGGCTAGCGGGGGGGCCGGGGAGCTGTTTTTT,CASSQMRASGGAGELFF
.,TRBD1,TRBJ2-3,TRBV7-9,TGTGCCAGCAGCCGCGGGACAGGGGTTACGGGTACGCAGTATTTT,CASSRGTGVTGTQYF
.,.,TRBJ1-5,TRBV25-1,TGTGCCAGCAGTGAATTTCGGGCGGATCGGCCCCAGCATTTT,CASSEFRADRPQHF
.,.,TRBJ2-2,TRBV7-2,TGTGCCAGCAGCTTAGAACTGGTCGGGGAGCTGTTTTTT,CASSLELVGELFF
.,.,TRBJ2-5,TRBV19,TGTGCCACCCAAGGAGGGGGGGCGCGTGAGACCCAGTACTTC,CATQGGGARETQYF
.,TRBD1,TRBJ1-2,TRBV2,TGTGCCAGCACAGGGGGACAGTACTATGGCTACACCTTC,CASTGGQYYGYTF
.,.,TRBJ2-3,TRBV19,TGTGCCAGTAGTATTAACACAGATACGCAGTATTTT,CASSINTDTQYF
.,.,TRBJ2-1,TRBV5-4,TGTGCCAGCAGCTCCACCTACAATGAGCAGTTCTTC,CASSSTYNEQFF
.,.,TRBJ2-3,TRBV12-3/TRBV12-4,TGTGCCAGCAGTTCGTTCGGTAAAGATACGCAGTATTTT,CASSSFGKDTQYF
.,.,TRBJ2-1,TRBV9,TGTGCCAGCAGCCGGACGGGGGAGAGCTACAATGAGCAGTTCTTC,CASSRTGESYNEQFF
.,.,TRBJ2-5,TRBV19,TGTGCCAGTAGTATCTGGCAACAAGAGACCCAGTACTTC,CASSIWQQETQYF
.,.,TRBJ2-5,TRBV6-1,TGTGCCAGCAGCCTCGTGGGGGTGGGAGGATGGACCCAGTACTTC,CASSLVGVGGWTQYF
.,TRBD2,TRBJ2-7,TRBV5-1,TGCGCCAGCAGCTTAAGTGGGACTACCACCTACGAGCAGTACTTC,CASSLSGTTTYEQYF
.,.,TRBJ2-3,TRBV12-3/TRBV12-4,TGTGCCAGCAGTGGGAAGTGGGGGGCTCTCGGTACGCAGTATTTT,CASSGKWGALGTQYF
.,TRBD2,TRBJ2-5,TRBV10-3,TGTGCCATTAGCGGGGGGGCCGGTGAGACCCAGTACTTC,CAISGGAGETQYF
once,.,TRBJ2-3,TRBV20-1,TGCAGTGCTCCGGACGCCGATACGCAGTATTTT,CSAPDADTQYF
.,.,TRBJ2-2,TRBV12-3/TRBV12-4,TGTGCCAGCAGTCATGACATCTCACACACCGGGGAGCTGTTTTTT,CASSHDISHTGELFF
.,.,TRBJ1-2,TRBV20-1,TGCAGTGCTAGAGATGGCAGCAACTATGGCTACACCTTC,CSARDGSNYGYTF
.,TRBD1,TRBJ1-4,TRBV30,TGTGCCTGGAACCAGGGACAGGGGAATGAAAAACTGTTTTTT,CAWNQGQGNEKLFF
.,TRBD1,TRBJ1-2,TRBV29-1,TGCAGCGTTGAAGATGGGACAGGGGGCTCCGGCTACACCTTC,CSVEDGTGGSGYTF
.,.,TRBJ1-2,TRBV27,TGTGCCAGCAGTTTATCTGGAGGGGTCAACTATGGCTACACCTTC,CASSLSGGVNYGYTF
.,.,TRBJ2-7,TRBV5-6,TGTGCCAGCAGCAGGGGCCGTCAGGGAGAGCAGTACTTC,CASSRGRQGEQYF
.,.,TRBJ1-6,TRBV7-9,TGTGCCAGCAGCTCGTCCAGGGTGGGGAATTCACCCCTCCACTTT,CASSSSRVGNSPLHF
.,.,TRBJ2-7,TRBV21-1,TGTGCCAGCAGCAGGGGGGCATGGGAGCAGTACTTC,CASSRGAWEQYF